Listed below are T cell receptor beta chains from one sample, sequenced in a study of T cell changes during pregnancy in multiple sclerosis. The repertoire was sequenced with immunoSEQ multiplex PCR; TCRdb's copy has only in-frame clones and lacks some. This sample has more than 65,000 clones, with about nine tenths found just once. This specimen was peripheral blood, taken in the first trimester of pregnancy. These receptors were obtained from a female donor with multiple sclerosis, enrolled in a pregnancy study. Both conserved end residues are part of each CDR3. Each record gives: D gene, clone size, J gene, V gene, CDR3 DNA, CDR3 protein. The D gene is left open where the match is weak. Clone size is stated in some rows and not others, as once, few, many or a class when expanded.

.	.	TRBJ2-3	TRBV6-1	TGTGCCAGCAGCCGAGACTTTTCTAGCACAGATACGCAGTATTTT	CASSRDFSSTDTQYF
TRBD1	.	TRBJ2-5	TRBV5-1	TGCGCCAGCAGCTTGGTTCCAGGGGGCAAAGAGACCCAGTACTTC	CASSLVPGGKETQYF
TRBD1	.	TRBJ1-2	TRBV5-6	TGTGCCAGCAGCTTGGGACAGGGGGCGGACTATGGCTACACCTTC	CASSLGQGADYGYTF
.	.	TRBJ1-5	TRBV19	TGTGCCAGTAGCTCACAGGGTAGCAATCAGCCCCAGCATTTT	CASSSQGSNQPQHF
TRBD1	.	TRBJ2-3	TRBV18	TGTGCCAGCTCACCACCTGACAGGGCTGGAGATACGCAGTATTTT	CASSPPDRAGDTQYF
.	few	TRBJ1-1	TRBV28	TGTGCCAGCAGTGACACTGTGATGGTGGCTTTCTTT	CASSDTVMVAFF
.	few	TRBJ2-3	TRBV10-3	TGTGCCATCAGTGGCGCTGGCACAGATACGCAGTATTTT	CAISGAGTDTQYF
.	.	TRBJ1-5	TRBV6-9	TGTGCCAGCAGTTATCGGGTTGGCAATCAGCCCCAGCATTTT	CASSYRVGNQPQHF
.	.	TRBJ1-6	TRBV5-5	TGTGCCAGCAGCTTTAACAGGCCTAGCTCCTATAATTCACCCCTCCACTTT	CASSFNRPSSYNSPLHF
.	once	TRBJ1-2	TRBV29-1	TGCAGCGTTGAAGATACAGGGAACTATGGCTACACCTTC	CSVEDTGNYGYTF